This T cell receptor beta chain was obtained from a study of blood T cell repertoires in COVID-19. For the study at large: Spain, Italy and the United States supplied samples that represented acute and convalescent COVID-19.

The CDR3 runs 15 residues. Germline V gene data show CDR1 as SNHLY and CDR2 as FYNNEI. Trimming cost V 6 bases and J 6 bases; bases outside gene matches: 10. Under the authors' procedure: Reference gene primer amplification in the assay estimated nucleated cell counts. TCRdb keeps only in-frame clones here, not all; method: immunoSEQ multiplex PCR. The V and J calls and clone size come from that table; D and trimming were worked out from the DNA. The data hold a few hundred thousand clones, with 83% observed a single time. This receptor was taken from a woman aged 45-60 years who had recovered from COVID-19. The chain couples TRBV2 to TRBJ1-5, with TRBD1 matching 8 bases. Material: PBMCs or T cells enriched from blood (not recorded which). CDR3 sequence (DNA): TGTGCCAGCAGAGCAGGGACAGGTTGGCGTCAGCCCCAGCATTTT. As protein: CASRAGTGWRQPQHF.